This TCR beta chain is drawn from a study of response to subunit inactivated influenza vaccine. A single record per CDR3 protein comes from TCRdb applying MiXCR to the RT-PCR reads. The sample shows around 170,000 distinct CDR3 sequences, approximately 11% of them seen only once. This clonotype was observed many times. V shed 0 bases and J shed 0 bases, with 12 bases lying between them. Germline V gives CDR1 SGHRS, CDR2 YFSETQ. The CDR3 has 17 residues. This sample comprised CD8+ T cells sorted from PBMCs, obtained 23 to 25 months after vaccination. The chain employs TRBV5-1 and TRBJ2-2; D uncertain. This receptor was taken from a man aged 50 to 75 who received an inactivated influenza vaccine. The chain's CDR3 is CASSLVWAEANTGELFF. In DNA, the CDR3 is TGCGCCAGCAGCTTGGTTTGGGCAGAGGCGAACACCGGGGAGCTGTTTTTT.